The 23 T cell receptor beta chains in this list originate from one sample, sequenced in a study of blood T cell repertoires in COVID-19. Clones were sequenced by immunoSEQ multiplex PCR, and TCRdb holds only the in-frame ones, with some missing. The data contain about 150,000 clones, 70% to 80% of them seen just once; the ten biggest clones take up 19%. The specimen was PBMCs or T cells enriched from blood (not recorded which). All receptors come from a woman in her sixties or seventies in a cohort exposed to, infected with or recovered from COVID-19 (not recorded which).

J is TRBJ1-5 and V is TRBV21-1. TRBV21-1 is termed a pseudogene. This CDR3 spans 14 amino acids. CDR3 coding DNA: TGTGCCAGCAGCAAAGGAGGGTCGGATCAGCCCCAGCATTTT. This sequence encodes CASSKGGSDQPQHF.

The rearrangement uses TRBV2 and TRBJ2-1, with TRBD1 matching over 7 bases. CDR3 size: 13 residues. Trimming cost V 4 bases and J 4 bases; bases outside gene matches: 1. Germline CDR1 and CDR2: SNHLY and FYNNEI. The CDR3 bases are TGTGCCAGCAGTGCGACAGGGTACAATGAGCAGTTCTTC. Translated, it gives CASSATGYNEQFF.

A few counts support this clone. The V and J genes are TRBV28 and TRBJ1-5; tentative D call: TRBD1 (5 bases). Germline CDR1 reads MDHEN; CDR2 reads SYDVKM. The CDR3 has 14 residues. Trimming shortened V by 6 bases and J by 7 bases, and 16 bases separated the two germline ends. Here the CDR3 DNA reads TGTGCCAGCAGCCTCAGGGTGACGAGGCAGCCCCAGCATTTT. This codes for CASSLRVTRQPQHF.

This chain links TRBV5-1 with TRBJ1-5; perhaps TRBD1 as D (5 bases). There are 16 residues in the CDR3. CDR1 and CDR2 (germline): SGHRS, YFSETQ. Trimming removed 0 bases at V and 4 bases at J, with 14 bases between. The CDR3 nucleotides are TGCGCCAGCAGCTTGGCCCCGGGACTGAATAATCAGCCCCAGCATTTT. Protein sequence: CASSLAPGLNNQPQHF. Looking up the rest from reference TRBV5-1 and TRBJ1-5 gives the full variable domain: KAGVTQTPRYLIKTRGQQVTLSCSPISGHRSVSWYQQTPGQGLQFLFEYFSETQRNKGNFPGRFSGRQFSNSRSEMNVSTLELGDSALYLCASSLAPGLNNQPQHFGDGTRLSIL.

This chain uses TRBV6-5 with TRBJ2-1, with D possibly matching TRBD1 (5 bases). Trimming took 7 bases from V and 3 from J, leaving 10 bases between them. This CDR3 contains 13 residues. CDR1 and CDR2 (germline): MNHEY, SVGAGI. The CDR3 loop reads CASNSDNYNEQFF. For the CDR3, the DNA is TGTGCCAGCAATTCGGACAACTACAATGAGCAGTTCTTC.

This rearrangement joins TRBV3-1 (or the pseudogene TRBV3-2) to TRBJ2-7, with TRBD1 matching 9 bases. This CDR3 has 16 residues. The germline gives CDR1 LGHDT, CDR2 YNNKEL (reference sequence). J gave up 6 bases and V 0 bases, and 9 bases lay outside the gene matches. CDR3 bases: TGTGCCAGCAGCCAAGAGGGGGGGACAGGGTCGGGCGAGCAGTACTTC. Its translation is CASSQEGGTGSGEQYF.

The J gene is TRBJ1-5, the V gene TRBV5-1; perhaps TRBD1 as D (5 bases). CDR3 length equals 16 residues. Germline CDR1 and CDR2: SGHRS and YFSETQ. V was pared by 4 bases and J by 0 bases, with 14 bases between. CDR3 nucleotides: TGCGCCAGCAGCCCGGAACCGCAGGGTAGCAATCAGCCCCAGCATTTT. It codes for CASSPEPQGSNQPQHF.

The genes are TRBV5-4 and TRBJ1-1; D is undetermined. The CDR3 spans 15 residues. Germline CDR1 is SGHNT and CDR2 is YYREEE (reference sequence). Trimming took off 4 bases at V and 3 bases at J, with 16 bases between the two ends. The CDR3 spells CASSVAGVRDTEAFF. Here the CDR3 DNA reads TGTGCCAGCAGCGTTGCCGGGGTAAGGGACACTGAAGCTTTCTTT.

The chain combines TRBV28 with TRBJ2-7; D may be TRBD2 (5 bases). From germline, CDR1 is MDHEN and CDR2 SYDVKM. V was pared by 4 bases and J by 2 bases, with 12 bases between. The CDR3 is 14 residues long. CDR3 nucleotide sequence: TGTGCCAGCAGTTCCATAGCGAATGCCTACGAGCAGTACTTC. Translated, it gives CASSSIANAYEQYF.

This clone was detected only once. This sequence joins TRBV27 and TRBJ2-7; TRBD2 matches at 7 bases. The CDR3 totals 17 residues. Germline lookup yields CDR1 MNHEY and CDR2 SMNVEV (reference sequence). V gave up 4 bases and J gave up 4 bases; unmatched junction bases: 16. Here the CDR3 DNA reads TGTGCCAGCAGTTCCCTCGGTGGCGGGAGTGGTGGGTACGAGCAGTACTTC. Translated, it gives CASSSLGGGSGGYEQYF.

CDR3 DNA: TGTGCCAGCACCCCGTATCCAGATACGCAGTATTTT. This encodes CASTPYPDTQYF. The genes are TRBV6-5 and TRBJ2-3; D is unresolved. The CDR3 is made up of 12 amino acids. V was clipped by 7 bases and J by 4 bases, with 9 bases between them. In germline, CDR1 is MNHEY, CDR2 SVGAGI.

V gene TRBV2 combines with J gene TRBJ1-2, with D tentatively TRBD1 (6 bases). V lost 5 bases, J lost 5 bases, and 12 bases lay in between. Germline V gives CDR1 SNHLY, CDR2 FYNNEI. CDR3 length: 13 residues. Here the CDR3 reads CASSTGIGYGYTF. The CDR3 DNA follows: TGTGCCAGCAGTACAGGGATTGGATATGGCTACACCTTC.

This clone was observed at least ten times. The chain joins TRBV7-2 to TRBJ2-6, with D uncertain. Trimming left V 5 bases short and J 3 bases short, with 11 bases between. Germline V gene lookup returns CDR1 SGHTA and CDR2 FQGNSA. The CDR3 spans 15 residues. In DNA form, the CDR3 reads TGTGCCAGCAGCCCCCGTTTTTTTGGGGCCAACGTCCTGACTTTC. Its protein product is CASSPRFFGANVLTF.

The gene calls are TRBV21-1 and TRBJ2-1; the DNA was not used to check the table's D call, TRBD1. TRBV21-1 is recorded as a pseudogene. This CDR3 contains 15 residues. The DNA of the CDR3 is TGTGCCAGCAGCACACAGGGGTCGGAGTACAATGAGCAGTTCTTC. Translated: CASSTQGSEYNEQFF.

Note on this clone: At the DNA level, this CDR3 is encoded by other sequences in the same sample as well. The chain combines TRBV7-2 with TRBJ2-7, with 7 nucleotides matching TRBD1. This CDR3 contains 14 residues. Germline assignment: CDR1 SGHTA and CDR2 FQGNSA. V lost 1 base to trimming and J lost 3 bases; unmatched junction nucleotides: 3. The CDR3 nucleotides are TGTGCCAGCAGCTTAGGGACAGGTTACTACGAGCAGTACTTC. It codes for CASSLGTGYYEQYF.

The rearrangement links TRBV28 to TRBJ1-6, with a possible D match to TRBD1 (5 bases). The germline V and J ends were trimmed by 8 bases and 8 bases, with 19 bases remaining between them. The germline V gene has CDR1 MDHEN and CDR2 SYDVKM. This CDR3 contains 15 residues. This CDR3 is CASSEGNYQYSPLHF. The CDR3 DNA reads TGTGCCAGCTCGGAGGGGAATTATCAATATTCACCCCTCCACTTT.

This clone was detected a few times. This sequence joins TRBV7-2 and TRBJ2-7; 8 bases line up with TRBD2. V was pared by 0 bases and J by 6 bases, with 7 bases of the junction left unmatched. The CDR3 is 15 amino acids. Germline CDR1 SGHTA, CDR2 FQGNSA. Here the CDR3 reads CASSLAGGGPSEQYF. CDR3 coding DNA: TGTGCCAGCAGCTTAGCGGGCGGGGGGCCCAGCGAGCAGTACTTC.

The V gene is TRBV24-1, the J gene TRBJ2-1; D is unresolved. The CDR3 runs to 15 residues. The V end was cut by 0 bases, the J end by 0 bases, with 5 bases between. Germline V lookup: CDR1 KGHDR, CDR2 SFDVKD. The CDR3 region has the DNA TGTGCCACCAGTGATTTGGTCTCCTCCTACAATGAGCAGTTCTTC. As protein: CATSDLVSSYNEQFF.

V and J are TRBV28 and TRBJ1-2; D possibly corresponds to TRBD1 (6 bases). This CDR3 contains 15 residues. V lost 5 bases, J lost 8 bases, and 21 bases lay in between. Germline V gene data show CDR1 as MDHEN and CDR2 as SYDVKM. CDR3 sequence: CASSLTGNPWGGYTF. DNA for the CDR3: TGTGCCAGCAGTCTAACAGGGAATCCATGGGGGGGCTACACCTTC.

The genes are TRBV19 and TRBJ2-5; perhaps TRBD2 as D (6 bases). V shed 5 bases and J shed 2 bases, with 18 bases lying between them. Germline V lookup: CDR1 LNHDA, CDR2 SQIVND (reference sequence). This CDR3 spans 16 amino acids. This CDR3 is CASSLLSSATQETQYF. CDR3 coding DNA: TGTGCCAGTAGTTTGTTATCTAGCGCTACACAAGAGACCCAGTACTTC. Combining the CDR3 with reference TRBV19 and TRBJ2-5 gives the whole variable domain DGGITQSPKYLFRKEGQNVTLSCEQNLNHDAMYWYRQDPGQGLRLIYYSQIVNDFQKGDIAEGYSVSREKKESFPLTVTSAQKNPTAFYLCASSLLSSATQETQYFGPGTRLLVL.

The V call is TRBV5-4, the J call TRBJ2-1; weak D call: TRBD2 (6 bases). V lost 4 bases and J 8 bases, leaving 19 bases between the germline ends. Germline CDR1 SGHNT, CDR2 YYREEE (reference sequence). The CDR3 is made up of 15 amino acids. CDR3 region: CASSQEGLWEDEQFF. The CDR3 coding sequence is TGTGCCAGCAGCCAAGAGGGCTTGTGGGAGGATGAGCAGTTCTTC.

This clone was found a few times. The chain is built from TRBV3-1 (or the pseudogene TRBV3-2) and TRBJ1-2, with D possibly TRBD1 on 6 matching bases. Between the trimmed V and J ends, which lost 6 bases and 4 bases, there was a span of 12 bases. In germline, CDR1 is LGHDT, CDR2 YNNKEL (reference sequence). The CDR3 loop spans 13 amino acids. CDR3 amino acids: CASSQQGPYGYTF. For the CDR3, the DNA is TGTGCCAGCAGTCAACAGGGTCCCTATGGCTACACCTTC.

This chain connects TRBV2 to TRBJ1-3; D ambiguous. Germline CDR1 is SNHLY and CDR2 is FYNNEI. The V end was cut by 5 bases, the J end by 4 bases, with 15 bases between. The CDR3 runs to 15 residues. CDR3 in DNA: TGTGCCAGCAGTCCTCAAATTGTCAGGGGAAACACCATATATTTT. It yields the protein CASSPQIVRGNTIYF.